The rows below give T cell receptor beta chains drawn from one sample of a study of T cell clones after liver transplantation. Sequenced by immunoSEQ multiplex PCR; TCRdb stores in-frame clones only, minus some. There are roughly 49,000 clones in the sample; 70% to 75% occur only once, and around 10% lies in the top ten. This specimen was CD4+ T cells from blood, taken roughly 56 months after liver transplant. These receptors were collected from a human patient who received a liver transplant. A share of the T cells may be of graft donor origin. Both conserved end residues are trimmed from each CDR3. The order of the fields is J gene, clone size, V gene, CDR3 length, CDR3 protein. Clone size, where shown, is once, few, many, or a class for clones that have expanded.

J gene: TRBJ1-6; clone size: .; V gene: TRBV10-1; CDR3 length: 11; CDR3 protein: ASSETTNSPLH
J gene: TRBJ1-2; clone size: .; V gene: TRBV6-1; CDR3 length: 13; CDR3 protein: ASSEGGGLNYGYT
J gene: TRBJ2-3; clone size: .; V gene: TRBV7-9; CDR3 length: 14; CDR3 protein: ASSQLAGGGTDTQY
J gene: TRBJ1-6; clone size: many; V gene: TRBV11-2; CDR3 length: 9; CDR3 protein: ASSSNSPLH
J gene: TRBJ1-1; clone size: few; V gene: TRBV5-5; CDR3 length: 11; CDR3 protein: ASRSQGSTEAF
J gene: TRBJ1-2; clone size: .; V gene: TRBV5-4; CDR3 length: 12; CDR3 protein: ASSLDSGNYGYT
J gene: TRBJ2-3; clone size: .; V gene: TRBV6-8; CDR3 length: 12; CDR3 protein: ASRLAGGTDTQY
J gene: TRBJ2-7; clone size: .; V gene: TRBV7-9; CDR3 length: 12; CDR3 protein: ASSFKGGQREQY
J gene: TRBJ2-5; clone size: .; V gene: TRBV5-1; CDR3 length: 12; CDR3 protein: ASSLGFYQETQY
J gene: TRBJ1-1; clone size: .; V gene: TRBV5-1; CDR3 length: 14; CDR3 protein: ASSLEVRASNTEAF
J gene: TRBJ2-3; clone size: .; V gene: TRBV6-1; CDR3 length: 11; CDR3 protein: ASSQNRGDTQY
J gene: TRBJ1-4; clone size: .; V gene: TRBV21-1; CDR3 length: 17; CDR3 protein: ASSKSPPGQGRANEKLF
J gene: TRBJ1-2; clone size: few; V gene: TRBV28; CDR3 length: 13; CDR3 protein: ASSLLGQGDYGYT
J gene: TRBJ2-7; clone size: .; V gene: TRBV28; CDR3 length: 12; CDR3 protein: ASSFHGGAYEQY
J gene: TRBJ1-2; clone size: .; V gene: TRBV2; CDR3 length: 13; CDR3 protein: ASSEWDRADYGYT